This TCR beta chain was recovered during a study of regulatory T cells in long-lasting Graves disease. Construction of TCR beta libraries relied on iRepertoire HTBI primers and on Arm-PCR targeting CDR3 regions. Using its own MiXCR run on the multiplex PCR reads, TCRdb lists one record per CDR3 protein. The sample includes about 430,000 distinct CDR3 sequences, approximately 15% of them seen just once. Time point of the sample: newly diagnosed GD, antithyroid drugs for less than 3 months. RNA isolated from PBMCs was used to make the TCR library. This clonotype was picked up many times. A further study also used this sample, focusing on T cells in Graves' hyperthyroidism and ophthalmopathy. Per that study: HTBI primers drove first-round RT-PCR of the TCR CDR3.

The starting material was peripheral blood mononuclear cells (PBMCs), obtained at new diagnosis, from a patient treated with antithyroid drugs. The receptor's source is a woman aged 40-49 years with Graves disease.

CDR3 sequence: CASRLRREQFF. The DNA of the CDR3 is TGTGCCAGCAGACTACGCCGTGAGCAGTTCTTC. The chain joins TRBV11-3 to TRBJ2-1; D unclear. With 6 bases removed from V and 9 bases from J, the gap between germline ends came to 9 bases. Germline values: CDR1 SGHNT, CDR2 YENEEA. The CDR3 length is 11 residues.